A selection of T cell receptor beta chains follows, all from one sample in a study of human T cells and chemical hapten exposure. One entry per CDR3 protein results from TCRdb running MiXCR on the RACE reads. Altogether around 340,000 distinct CDR3 sequences are present, 6% to 8.5% being singletons, with the ten largest covering less than 10%. This specimen was whole blood, taken in connection with sensitization to the hapten diphenylcyclopropenone (DPC). All receptors come from a woman between 18 and 29 years old with alopecia areata. Some clones in this sample may be carry-over from other donors' samples. Both conserved end residues are part of each CDR3.

v_call: TRBV3-1; j_call: TRBJ2-5; cdr3_aa: CASSQGLGGEGWETQYF
v_call: TRBV6-6; j_call: TRBJ2-7; cdr3_aa: CASSANLGYEQYF
v_call: TRBV6-5; j_call: TRBJ1-6; cdr3_aa: CASSYSWTGGDNSPLHF
v_call: TRBV29-1; j_call: TRBJ2-1; cdr3_aa: CSVEGRGGYNEQFF
v_call: TRBV25-1; j_call: TRBJ1-4; cdr3_aa: CASSDRDSGNEKLFF
v_call: TRBV13; j_call: TRBJ2-5; cdr3_aa: CASSPGGVGPQETQYF
v_call: TRBV2; j_call: TRBJ1-5; cdr3_aa: CASSPLQYQPQHF
v_call: TRBV3-1; j_call: TRBJ1-1; cdr3_aa: CASSRLKRPGHEAFF
v_call: TRBV6-5; j_call: TRBJ2-7; cdr3_aa: CASSYLDLGNHEQYF
v_call: TRBV7-2; j_call: TRBJ1-1; cdr3_aa: CASSLLNIVNTEAFF